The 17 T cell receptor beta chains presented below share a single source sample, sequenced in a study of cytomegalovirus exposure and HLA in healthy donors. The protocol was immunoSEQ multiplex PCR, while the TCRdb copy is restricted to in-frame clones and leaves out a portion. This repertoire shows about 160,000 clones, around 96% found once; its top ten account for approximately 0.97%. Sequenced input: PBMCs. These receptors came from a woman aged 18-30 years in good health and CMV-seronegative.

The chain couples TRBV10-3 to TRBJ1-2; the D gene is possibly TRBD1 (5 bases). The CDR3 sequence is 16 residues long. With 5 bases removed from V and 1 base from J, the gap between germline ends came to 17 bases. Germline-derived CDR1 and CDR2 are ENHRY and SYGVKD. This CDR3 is CAISPRQIDSNYGYTF. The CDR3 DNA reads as TGTGCCATCAGTCCCAGACAGATAGATAGTAACTATGGCTACACCTTC.

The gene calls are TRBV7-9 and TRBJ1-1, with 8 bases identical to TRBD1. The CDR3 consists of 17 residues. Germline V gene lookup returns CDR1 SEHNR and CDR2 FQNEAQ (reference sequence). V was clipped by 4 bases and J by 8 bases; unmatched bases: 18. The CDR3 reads CASSSRTGNGVRREAFF. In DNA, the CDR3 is TGTGCCAGCAGCTCCCGGACAGGGAATGGGGTTCGACGCGAAGCTTTCTTT.

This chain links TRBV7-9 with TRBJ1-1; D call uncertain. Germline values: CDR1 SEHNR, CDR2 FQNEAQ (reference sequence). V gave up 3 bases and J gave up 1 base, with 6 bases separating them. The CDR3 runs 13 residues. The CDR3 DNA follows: TGTGCCAGCAGCTTCCCAGGGAACACTGAAGCTTTCTTT. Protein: CASSFPGNTEAFF. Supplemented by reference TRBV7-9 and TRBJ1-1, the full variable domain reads DTGVSQNPRHKITKRGQNVTFRCDPISEHNRLYWYRQTLGQGPEFLTYFQNEAQLEKSRLLSDRFSAERPKGSFSTLEIQRTEQGDSAMYLCASSFPGNTEAFFGQGTRLTVV.

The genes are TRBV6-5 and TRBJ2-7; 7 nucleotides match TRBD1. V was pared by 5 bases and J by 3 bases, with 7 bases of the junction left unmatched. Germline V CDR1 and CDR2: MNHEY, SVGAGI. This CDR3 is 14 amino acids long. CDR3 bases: TGTGCCAGCAGTCCGACAGGGATACTCTACGAGCAGTACTTC. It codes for CASSPTGILYEQYF.

This chain's CDR3 is CAWSEGTGDYEQYF. CDR3 DNA: TGTGCCTGGAGTGAGGGGACAGGGGACTACGAGCAGTACTTC. The chain couples TRBV30 to TRBJ2-7; 10 positions match TRBD1. CDR1 and CDR2 (germline): GTSNPN, SVGIG (reference sequence). The CDR3 runs 14 residues. The junction had 3 bases not matched to a gene; V was cut back by 1 base and J by 3 bases.

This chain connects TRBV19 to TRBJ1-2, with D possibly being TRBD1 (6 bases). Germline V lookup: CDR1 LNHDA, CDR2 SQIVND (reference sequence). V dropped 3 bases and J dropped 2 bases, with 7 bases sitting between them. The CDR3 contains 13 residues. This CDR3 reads CASSIGTNYGYTF. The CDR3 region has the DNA TGTGCCAGTAGTATCGGGACAAACTATGGCTACACCTTC.

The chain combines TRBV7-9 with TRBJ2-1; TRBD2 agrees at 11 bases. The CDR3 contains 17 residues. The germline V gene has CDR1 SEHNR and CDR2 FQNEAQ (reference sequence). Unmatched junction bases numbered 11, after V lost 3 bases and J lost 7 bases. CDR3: CASSFTLAGGQVNEQFF. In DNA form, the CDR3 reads TGTGCCAGCAGCTTTACCTTAGCGGGGGGGCAGGTAAATGAGCAGTTCTTC.

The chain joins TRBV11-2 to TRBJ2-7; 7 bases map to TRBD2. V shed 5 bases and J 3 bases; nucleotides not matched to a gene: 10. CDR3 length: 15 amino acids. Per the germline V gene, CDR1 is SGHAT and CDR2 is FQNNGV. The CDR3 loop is CASSHVPGGLYEQYF. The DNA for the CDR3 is TGTGCCAGCAGCCACGTTCCGGGAGGCCTCTACGAGCAGTACTTC.

Here the CDR3 DNA reads TGTGCCAGCAGCCTAGCCGGGACACTTACCGCGAACACTGAAGCTTTCTTT. It encodes CASSLAGTLTANTEAFF. The chain recombines TRBV11-2 with TRBJ1-1, with a tentative D call TRBD1 (6 bases). The CDR3 loop spans 17 amino acids. Germline V lookup: CDR1 SGHAT, CDR2 FQNNGV. Trimming removed 5 bases at V and 1 base at J, with 20 bases between.

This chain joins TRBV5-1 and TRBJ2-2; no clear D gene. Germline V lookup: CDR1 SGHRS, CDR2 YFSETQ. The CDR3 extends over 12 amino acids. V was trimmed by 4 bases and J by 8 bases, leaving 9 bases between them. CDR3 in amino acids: CASSLRLGELFF. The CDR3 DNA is TGCGCCAGCAGCCTTCGTCTGGGGGAGCTGTTTTTT.

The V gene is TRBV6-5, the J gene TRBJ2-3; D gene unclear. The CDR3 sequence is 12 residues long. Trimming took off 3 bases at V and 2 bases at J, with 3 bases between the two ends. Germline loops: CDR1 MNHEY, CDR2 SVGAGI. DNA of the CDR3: TGTGCCAGCAGTTATAACACAGATACGCAGTATTTT. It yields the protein CASSYNTDTQYF.

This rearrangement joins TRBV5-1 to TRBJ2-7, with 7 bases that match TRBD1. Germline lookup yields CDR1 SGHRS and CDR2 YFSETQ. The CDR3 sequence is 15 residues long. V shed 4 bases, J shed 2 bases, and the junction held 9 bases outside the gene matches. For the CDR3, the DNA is TGCGCCAGCAGCAGAATGACAGGGTCGACCTACGAGCAGTACTTC. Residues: CASSRMTGSTYEQYF.

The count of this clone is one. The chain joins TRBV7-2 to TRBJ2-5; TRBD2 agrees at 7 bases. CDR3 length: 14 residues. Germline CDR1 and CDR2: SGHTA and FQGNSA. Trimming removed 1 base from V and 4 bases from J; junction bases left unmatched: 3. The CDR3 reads CASSLGGGRETQYF. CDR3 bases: TGTGCCAGCAGCTTAGGGGGGGGTAGAGAGACCCAGTACTTC.

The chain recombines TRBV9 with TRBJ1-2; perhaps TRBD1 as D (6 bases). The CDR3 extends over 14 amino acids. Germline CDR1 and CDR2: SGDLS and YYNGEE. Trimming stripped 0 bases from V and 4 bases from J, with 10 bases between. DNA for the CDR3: TGTGCCAGCAGCGTAGATGGACAGAGCTATGGCTACACCTTC. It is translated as CASSVDGQSYGYTF.

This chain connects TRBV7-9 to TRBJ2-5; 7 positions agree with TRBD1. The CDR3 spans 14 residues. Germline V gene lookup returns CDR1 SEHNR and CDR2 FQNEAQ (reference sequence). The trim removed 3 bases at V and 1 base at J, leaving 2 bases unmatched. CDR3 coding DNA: TGTGCCAGCAGCTTCGACAGGGTCCAAGAGACCCAGTACTTC. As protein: CASSFDRVQETQYF.

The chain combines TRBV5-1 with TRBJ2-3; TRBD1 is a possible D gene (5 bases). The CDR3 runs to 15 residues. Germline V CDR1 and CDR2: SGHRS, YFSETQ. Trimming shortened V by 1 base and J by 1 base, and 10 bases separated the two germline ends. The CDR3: CASSLTTVGTDTQYF. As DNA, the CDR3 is TGCGCCAGCAGCTTGACGACAGTCGGCACAGATACGCAGTATTTT.

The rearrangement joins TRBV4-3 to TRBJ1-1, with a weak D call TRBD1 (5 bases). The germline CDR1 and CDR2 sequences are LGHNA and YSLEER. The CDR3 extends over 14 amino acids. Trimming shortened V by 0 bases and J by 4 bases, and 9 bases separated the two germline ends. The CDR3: CASSQDIRATEAFF. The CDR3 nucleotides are TGCGCCAGCAGCCAAGATATCAGGGCCACTGAAGCTTTCTTT.